The entry that follows covers one TCR beta chain sequence. The protocol was immunoSEQ multiplex PCR, while the TCRdb copy is restricted to in-frame clones and leaves out a portion. The table records approximately 40,000 clones, 80% to 95% of them present only once. The CDR3 sequence is 16 residues long. V shed 5 bases and J 3 bases; nucleotides not matched to a gene: 8. In germline, CDR1 is SGHTA, CDR2 FQGNSA. The data were obtained in a study of ipilimumab plus nivolumab after autologous stem cell transplantation. Study-wide context: Typical patient got roughly five ipilimumab doses and roughly 8 nivolumab doses (median).

Starting 14 to 28 days after autologous transplant, ipilimumab 1 mg/kg was given. Patients received nivolumab 3 mg/kg at weeks 1, 4, 7, 10, then fortnightly to week 26. V is TRBV7-2 and J is TRBJ1-5; 9 bases align to TRBD1. The receptor's source is a male donor with multiple myeloma. Here the sequenced sample was PBMCs, taken in a trial of ipilimumab plus nivolumab as post-transplant consolidation. The CDR3 is CASSRYRDRDNQPQHF. The CDR3 coding sequence is TGTGCCAGCAGCCGTTACCGGGACAGGGACAATCAGCCCCAGCATTTT.